Below, one T cell receptor (beta chain) is given with its context. A read error may be the cause here, since a much bigger clone is one base away. The investigators amplified TCR beta CDR3 regions from RNA transcripts. The HTBI primer set was used in a first-round RT-PCR of the TCR CDR3. TCRdb re-called the multiplex PCR reads with MiXCR, one entry per CDR3 protein. This repertoire shows hundreds of thousands of distinct CDR3 sequences, 15% to 20% found once; its top ten account for approximately 18%. This sample is drawn from a study of T cells in Graves' hyperthyroidism and ophthalmopathy. The clonotype originates from a woman aged 18-29 years with Graves' ophthalmopathy. The sequenced material came from blood.

In nucleotides, the CDR3 is TGTGCCAGCAGTCCCCCTGGAGGGGACGATTTGAACACCGGGGAGCTGTTTTTT. The encoded protein is CASSPPGGDDLNTGELFF. This chain links TRBV6-7 with TRBJ2-2, with D possibly matching TRBD2 (6 bases). TRBV6-7 is an open reading frame whose function is uncertain. The CDR3 consists of 18 residues. Between the trimmed V and J ends, which lost 5 bases and 1 base, there was a span of 20 bases.